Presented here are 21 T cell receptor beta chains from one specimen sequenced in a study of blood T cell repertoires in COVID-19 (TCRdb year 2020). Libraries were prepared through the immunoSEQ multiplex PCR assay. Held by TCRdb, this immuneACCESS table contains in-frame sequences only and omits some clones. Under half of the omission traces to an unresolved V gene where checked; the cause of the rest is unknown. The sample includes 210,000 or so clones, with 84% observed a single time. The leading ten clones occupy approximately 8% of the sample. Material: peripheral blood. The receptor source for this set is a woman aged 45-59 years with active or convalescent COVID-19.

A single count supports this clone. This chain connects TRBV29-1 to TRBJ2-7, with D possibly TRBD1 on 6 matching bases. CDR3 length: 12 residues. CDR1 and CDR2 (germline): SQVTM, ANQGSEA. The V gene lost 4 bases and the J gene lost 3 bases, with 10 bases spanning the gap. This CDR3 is CSVGDTYYEQYF. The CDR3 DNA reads TGCAGCGTTGGGGACACATACTACGAGCAGTACTTC.

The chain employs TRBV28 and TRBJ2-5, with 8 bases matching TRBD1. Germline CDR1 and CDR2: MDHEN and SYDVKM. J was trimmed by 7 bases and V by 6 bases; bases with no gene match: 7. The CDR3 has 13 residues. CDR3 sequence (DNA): TGTGCCAGCAGCCAGGACAGGGCCGGGACCCAGTACTTC. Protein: CASSQDRAGTQYF.

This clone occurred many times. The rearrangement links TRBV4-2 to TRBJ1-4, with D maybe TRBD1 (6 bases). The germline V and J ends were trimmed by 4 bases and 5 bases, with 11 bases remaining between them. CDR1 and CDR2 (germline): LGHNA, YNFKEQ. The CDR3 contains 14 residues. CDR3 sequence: CASSPPQGNEKLFF. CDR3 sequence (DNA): TGTGCCAGCAGCCCCCCGCAGGGGAATGAAAAACTGTTTTTT.

The CDR3 sequence is CASSPSESEVQHF. CDR3 bases: TGTGCCAGCTCACCGTCCGAAAGTGAGGTCCAGCATTTT. V gene TRBV18 combines with J gene TRBJ1-5; no clear D gene. In germline, CDR1 is KGHSH, CDR2 LQKENI. Trimming removed 3 bases from V and 12 bases from J, with 15 bases in between. The CDR3 has 13 amino acids.

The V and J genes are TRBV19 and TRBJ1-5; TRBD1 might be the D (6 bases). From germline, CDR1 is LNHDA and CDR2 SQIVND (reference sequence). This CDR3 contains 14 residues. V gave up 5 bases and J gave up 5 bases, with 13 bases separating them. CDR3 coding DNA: TGTGCCAGTAGTCCTGGGGGGGCTTATCAGCCCCAGCATTTT. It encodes CASSPGGAYQPQHF.

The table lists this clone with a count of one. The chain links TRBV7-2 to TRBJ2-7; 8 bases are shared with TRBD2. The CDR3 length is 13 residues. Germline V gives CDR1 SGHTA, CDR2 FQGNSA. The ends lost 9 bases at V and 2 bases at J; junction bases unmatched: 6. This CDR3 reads CARGGGGTYEQYF. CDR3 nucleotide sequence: TGTGCCAGGGGAGGCGGGGGGACCTACGAGCAGTACTTC.

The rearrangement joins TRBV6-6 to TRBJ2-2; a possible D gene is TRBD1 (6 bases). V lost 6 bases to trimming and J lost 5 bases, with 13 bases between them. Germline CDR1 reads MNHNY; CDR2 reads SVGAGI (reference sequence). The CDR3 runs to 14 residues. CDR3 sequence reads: CASSTGSETGELFF. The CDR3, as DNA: TGTGCCAGCAGCACAGGGTCGGAAACCGGGGAGCTGTTTTTT.

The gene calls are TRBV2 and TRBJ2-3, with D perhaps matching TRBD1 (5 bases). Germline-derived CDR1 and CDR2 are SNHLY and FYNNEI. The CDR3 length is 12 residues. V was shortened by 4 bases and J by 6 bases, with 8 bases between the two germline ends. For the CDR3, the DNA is TGTGCCAGCAGTGTTAAGGGGGATACGCAGTATTTT. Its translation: CASSVKGDTQYF.

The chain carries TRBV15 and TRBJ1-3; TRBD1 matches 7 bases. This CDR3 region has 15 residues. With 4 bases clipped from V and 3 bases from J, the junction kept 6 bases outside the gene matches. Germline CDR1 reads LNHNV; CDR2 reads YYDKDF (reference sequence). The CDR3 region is CATSTHTGVGNTIYF. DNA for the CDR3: TGTGCCACCAGCACACACACAGGGGTTGGAAACACCATATATTTT.

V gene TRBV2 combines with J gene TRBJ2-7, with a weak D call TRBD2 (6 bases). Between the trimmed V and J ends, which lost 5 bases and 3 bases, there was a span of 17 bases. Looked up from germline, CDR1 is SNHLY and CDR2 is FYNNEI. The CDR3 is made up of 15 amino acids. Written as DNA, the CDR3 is TGTGCCAGCAGTCTTGCAGCGGGCGGTTACTACGAGCAGTACTTC. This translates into CASSLAAGGYYEQYF.

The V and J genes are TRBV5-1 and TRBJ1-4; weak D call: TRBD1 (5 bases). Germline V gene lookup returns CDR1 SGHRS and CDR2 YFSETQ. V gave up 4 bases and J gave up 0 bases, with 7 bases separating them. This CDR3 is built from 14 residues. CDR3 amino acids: CASSLTATNEKLFF. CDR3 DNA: TGCGCCAGCAGCCTGACAGCAACTAATGAAAAACTGTTTTTT.

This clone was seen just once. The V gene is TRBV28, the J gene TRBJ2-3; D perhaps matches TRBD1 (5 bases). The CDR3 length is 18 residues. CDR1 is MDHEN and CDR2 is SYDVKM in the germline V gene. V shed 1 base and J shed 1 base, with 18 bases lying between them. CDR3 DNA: TGTGCCAGCAGTTTATTGAAGAGGCAGGGAACCCGCACAGATACGCAGTATTTT. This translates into CASSLLKRQGTRTDTQYF. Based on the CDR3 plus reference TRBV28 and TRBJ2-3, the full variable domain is DVKVTQSSRYLVKRTGEKVFLECVQDMDHENMFWYRQDPGLGLRLIYFSYDVKMKEKGDIPEGYSVSREKKERFSLILESASTNQTSMYLCASSLLKRQGTRTDTQYFGPGTRLTVL.

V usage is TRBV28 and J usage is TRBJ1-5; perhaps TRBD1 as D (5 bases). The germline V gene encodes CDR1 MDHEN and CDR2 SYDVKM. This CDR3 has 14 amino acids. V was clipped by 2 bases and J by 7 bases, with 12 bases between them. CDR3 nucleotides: TGTGCCAGCAGTTTAATATACAGGTTACAGCCCCAGCATTTT. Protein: CASSLIYRLQPQHF.

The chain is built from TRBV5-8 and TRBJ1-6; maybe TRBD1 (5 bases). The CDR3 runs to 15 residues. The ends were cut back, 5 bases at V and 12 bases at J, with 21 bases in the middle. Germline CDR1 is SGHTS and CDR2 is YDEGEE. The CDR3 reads CASSRGSRAIEPLHF. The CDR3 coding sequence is TGTGCCAGCAGTCGGGGGTCGCGGGCCATTGAACCCCTCCACTTT.

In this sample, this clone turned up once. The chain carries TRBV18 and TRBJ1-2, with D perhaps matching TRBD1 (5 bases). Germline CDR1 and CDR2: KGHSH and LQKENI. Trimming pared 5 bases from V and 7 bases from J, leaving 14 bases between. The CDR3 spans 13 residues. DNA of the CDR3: TGTGCCAGCTCAGACCAGGGCGATGGTGGCTACACCTTC. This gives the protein CASSDQGDGGYTF. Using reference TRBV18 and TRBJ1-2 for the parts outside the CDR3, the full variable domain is NAGVMQNPRHLVRRRGQEARLRCSPMKGHSHVYWYRQLPEEGLKFMVYLQKENIIDESGMPKERFSAEFPKEGPSILRIQQVVRGDSAAYFCASSDQGDGGYTFGSGTRLTVV.

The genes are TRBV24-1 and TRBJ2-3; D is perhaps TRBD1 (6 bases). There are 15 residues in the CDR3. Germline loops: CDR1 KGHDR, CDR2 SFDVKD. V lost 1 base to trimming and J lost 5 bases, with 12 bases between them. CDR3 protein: CATSDFRGSVDTQYF. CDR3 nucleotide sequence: TGTGCCACCAGTGATTTTAGGGGGTCCGTAGATACGCAGTATTTT.

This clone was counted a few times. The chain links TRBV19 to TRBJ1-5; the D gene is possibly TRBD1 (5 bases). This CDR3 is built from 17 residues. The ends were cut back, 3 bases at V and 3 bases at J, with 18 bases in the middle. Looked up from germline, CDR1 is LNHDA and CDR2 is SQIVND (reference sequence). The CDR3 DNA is TGTGCCAGTAGTATCGGGAGGGGAGTGGGCAACAATCAGCCCCAGCATTTT. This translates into CASSIGRGVGNNQPQHF. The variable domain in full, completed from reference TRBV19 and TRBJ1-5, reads DGGITQSPKYLFRKEGQNVTLSCEQNLNHDAMYWYRQDPGQGLRLIYYSQIVNDFQKGDIAEGYSVSREKKESFPLTVTSAQKNPTAFYLCASSIGRGVGNNQPQHFGDGTRLSIL.

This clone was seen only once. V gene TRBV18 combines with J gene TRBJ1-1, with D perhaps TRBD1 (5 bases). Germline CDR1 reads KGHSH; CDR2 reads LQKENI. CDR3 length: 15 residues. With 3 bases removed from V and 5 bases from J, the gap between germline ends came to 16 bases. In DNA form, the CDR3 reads TGTGCCAGCTCACCGGGCGGGGGACCCGAGACTGAAGCTTTCTTT. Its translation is CASSPGGGPETEAFF.

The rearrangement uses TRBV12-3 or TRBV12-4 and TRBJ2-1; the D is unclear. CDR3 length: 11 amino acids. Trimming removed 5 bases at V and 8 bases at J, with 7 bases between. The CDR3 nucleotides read TGTGCCAGCAGTACTATTGATGAGCAGTTCTTC. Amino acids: CASSTIDEQFF.

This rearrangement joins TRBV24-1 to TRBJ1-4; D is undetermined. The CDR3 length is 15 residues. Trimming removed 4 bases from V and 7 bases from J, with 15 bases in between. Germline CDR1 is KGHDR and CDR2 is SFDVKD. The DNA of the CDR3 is TGTGCCACCAGTGACCCCAGAACAGAAGGTGAAAAACTGTTTTTT. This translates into CATSDPRTEGEKLFF.

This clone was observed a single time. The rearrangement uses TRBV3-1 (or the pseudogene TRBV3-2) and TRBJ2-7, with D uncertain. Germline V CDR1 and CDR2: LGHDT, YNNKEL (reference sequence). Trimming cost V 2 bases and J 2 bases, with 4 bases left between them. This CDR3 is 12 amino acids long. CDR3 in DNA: TGTGCCAGCAGCCAAACACCCTACGAGCAGTACTTC. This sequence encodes CASSQTPYEQYF.